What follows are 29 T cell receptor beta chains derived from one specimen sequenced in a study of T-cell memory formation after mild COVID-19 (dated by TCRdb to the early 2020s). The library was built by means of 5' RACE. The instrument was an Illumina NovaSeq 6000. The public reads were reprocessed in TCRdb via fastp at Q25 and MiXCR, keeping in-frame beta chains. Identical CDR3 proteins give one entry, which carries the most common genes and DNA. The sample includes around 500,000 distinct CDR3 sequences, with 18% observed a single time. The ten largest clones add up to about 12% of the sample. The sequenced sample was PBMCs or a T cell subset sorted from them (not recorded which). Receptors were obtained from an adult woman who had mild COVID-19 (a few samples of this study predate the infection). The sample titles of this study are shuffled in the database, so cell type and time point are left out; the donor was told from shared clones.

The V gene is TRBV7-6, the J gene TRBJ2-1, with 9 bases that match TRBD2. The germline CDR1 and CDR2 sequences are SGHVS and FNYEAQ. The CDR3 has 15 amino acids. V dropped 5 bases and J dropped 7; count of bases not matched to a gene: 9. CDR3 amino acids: CASSLWREGRNEQFF. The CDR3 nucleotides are TGTGCCAGCAGCCTCTGGCGGGAGGGTCGAAATGAGCAGTTCTTC. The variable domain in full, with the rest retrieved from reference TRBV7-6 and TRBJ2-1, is GAGVSQSPRYKVTKRGQDVALRCDPISGHVSLYWYRQALGQGPEFLTYFNYEAQQDKSGLPNDRFSAERPEGSISTLTIQRTEQRDSAMYRCASSLWREGRNEQFFGPGTRLTVL.

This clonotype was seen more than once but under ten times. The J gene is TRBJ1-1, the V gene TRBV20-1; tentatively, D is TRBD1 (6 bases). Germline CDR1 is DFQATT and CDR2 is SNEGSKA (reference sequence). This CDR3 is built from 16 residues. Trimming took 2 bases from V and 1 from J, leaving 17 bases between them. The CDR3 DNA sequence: TGCAGTGCTAGATACCAGGGGACCTACAAGAACACTGAAGCTTTCTTT. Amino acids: CSARYQGTYKNTEAFF.

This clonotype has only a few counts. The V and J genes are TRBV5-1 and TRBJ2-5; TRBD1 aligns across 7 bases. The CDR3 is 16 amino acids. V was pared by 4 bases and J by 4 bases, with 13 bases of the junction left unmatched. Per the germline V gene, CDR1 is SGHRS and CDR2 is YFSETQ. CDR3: CASSTGTAGRGETQYF. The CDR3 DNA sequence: TGCGCCAGCAGCACCGGGACAGCTGGCCGAGGAGAGACCCAGTACTTC.

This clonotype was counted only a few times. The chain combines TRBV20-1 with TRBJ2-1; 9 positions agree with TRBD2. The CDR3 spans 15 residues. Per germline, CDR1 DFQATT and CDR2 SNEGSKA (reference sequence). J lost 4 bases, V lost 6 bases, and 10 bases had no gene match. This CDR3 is CSAHLGGRDYNEQFF. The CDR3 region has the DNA TGCAGTGCGCACCTAGGCGGGAGGGATTACAATGAGCAGTTCTTC.

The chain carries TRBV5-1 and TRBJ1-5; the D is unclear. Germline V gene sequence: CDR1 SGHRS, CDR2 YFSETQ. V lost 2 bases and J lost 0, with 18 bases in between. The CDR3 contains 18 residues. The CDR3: CASSFRVLPRYSNQPQHF. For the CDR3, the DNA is TGCGCCAGCAGCTTCCGGGTCCTCCCGAGATATAGCAATCAGCCCCAGCATTTT.

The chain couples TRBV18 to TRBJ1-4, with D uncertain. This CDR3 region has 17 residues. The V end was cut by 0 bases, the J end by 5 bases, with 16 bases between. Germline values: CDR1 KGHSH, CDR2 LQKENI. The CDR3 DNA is TGTGCCAGCTCACCACCCTCCGGCGCGGGAGGGAATGAAAAACTGTTTTTT. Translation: CASSPPSGAGGNEKLFF.

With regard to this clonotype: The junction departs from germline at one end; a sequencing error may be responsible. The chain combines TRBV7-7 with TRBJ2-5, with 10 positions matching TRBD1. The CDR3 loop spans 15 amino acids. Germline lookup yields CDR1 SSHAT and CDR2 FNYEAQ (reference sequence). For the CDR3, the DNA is TGTGCTAGCAGCGTAGACAGGGGGCACGGGGAGACCCAGTACTTC. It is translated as CASSVDRGHGETQYF.

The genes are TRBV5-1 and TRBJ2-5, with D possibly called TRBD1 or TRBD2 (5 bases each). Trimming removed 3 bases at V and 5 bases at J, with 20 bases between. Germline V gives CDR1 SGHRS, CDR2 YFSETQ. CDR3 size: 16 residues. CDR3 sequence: CASSSGALVTSETQYF. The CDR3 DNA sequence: TGCGCCAGCAGCTCCGGGGCGCTCGTGACTTCGGAGACCCAGTACTTC.

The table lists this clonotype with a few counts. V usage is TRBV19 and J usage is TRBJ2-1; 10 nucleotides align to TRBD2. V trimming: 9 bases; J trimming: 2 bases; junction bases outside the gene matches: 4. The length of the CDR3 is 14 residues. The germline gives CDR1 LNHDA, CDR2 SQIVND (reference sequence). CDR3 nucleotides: TGTGCCAGCGCCACTAGCGGGACCTACAATGAGCAGTTCTTC. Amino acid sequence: CASATSGTYNEQFF.

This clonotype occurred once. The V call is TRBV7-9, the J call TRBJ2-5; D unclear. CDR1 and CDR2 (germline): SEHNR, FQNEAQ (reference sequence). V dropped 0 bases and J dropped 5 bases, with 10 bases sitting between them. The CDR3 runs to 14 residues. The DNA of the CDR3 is TGTGCCAGCAGCTTAGCCTTCGTTCCGGAGACCCAGTACTTC. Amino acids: CASSLAFVPETQYF.

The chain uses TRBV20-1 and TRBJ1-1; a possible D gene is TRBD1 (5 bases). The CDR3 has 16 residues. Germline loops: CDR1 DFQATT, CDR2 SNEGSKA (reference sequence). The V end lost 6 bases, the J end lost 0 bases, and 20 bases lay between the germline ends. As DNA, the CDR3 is TGCAGTGCGGCTGACAGAGGATTTTCCCTGAACACTGAAGCTTTCTTT. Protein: CSAADRGFSLNTEAFF.

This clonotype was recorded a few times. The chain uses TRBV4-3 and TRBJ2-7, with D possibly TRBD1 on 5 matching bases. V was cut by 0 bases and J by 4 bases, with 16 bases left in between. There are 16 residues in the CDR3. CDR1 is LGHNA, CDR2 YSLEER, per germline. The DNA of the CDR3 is TGCGCCAGCAGCCAAGATCCTAGGGGCACCGGGTACGAGCAGTACTTC. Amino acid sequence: CASSQDPRGTGYEQYF.

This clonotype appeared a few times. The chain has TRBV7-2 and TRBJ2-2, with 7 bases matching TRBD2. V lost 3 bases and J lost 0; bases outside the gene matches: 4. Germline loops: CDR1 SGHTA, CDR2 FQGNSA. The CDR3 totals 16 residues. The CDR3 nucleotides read TGTGCCAGCAGCTTTAGCGGGCCTGCGAACACCGGGGAGCTGTTTTTT. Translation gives CASSFSGPANTGELFF.

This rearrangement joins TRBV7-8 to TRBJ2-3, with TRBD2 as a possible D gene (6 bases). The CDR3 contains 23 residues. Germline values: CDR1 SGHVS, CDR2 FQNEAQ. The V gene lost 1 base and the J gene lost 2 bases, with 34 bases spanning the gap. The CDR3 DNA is TGTGCCAGCAGCTTAGACAGAGGTATGGGGCCCTCTAGTCTAGCGACAACCACAGATACGCAGTATTTT. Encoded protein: CASSLDRGMGPSSLATTTDTQYF.

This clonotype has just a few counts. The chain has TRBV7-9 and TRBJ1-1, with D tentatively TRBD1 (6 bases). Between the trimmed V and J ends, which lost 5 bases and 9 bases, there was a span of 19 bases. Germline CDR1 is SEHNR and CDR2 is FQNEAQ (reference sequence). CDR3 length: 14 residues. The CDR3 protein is CASSQSNYGGQAFF. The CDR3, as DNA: TGTGCCAGCAGCCAAAGTAACTATGGGGGGCAAGCTTTCTTT. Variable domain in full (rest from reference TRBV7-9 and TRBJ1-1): DTGVSQNPRHKITKRGQNVTFRCDPISEHNRLYWYRQTLGQGPEFLTYFQNEAQLEKSRLLSDRFSAERPKGSFSTLEIQRTEQGDSAMYLCASSQSNYGGQAFFGQGTRLTVV.

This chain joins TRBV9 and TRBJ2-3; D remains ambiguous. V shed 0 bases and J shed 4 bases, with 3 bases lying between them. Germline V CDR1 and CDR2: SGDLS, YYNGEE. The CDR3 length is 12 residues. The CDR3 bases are TGTGCCAGCAGCGTAGCGGCAGATACGCAGTATTTT. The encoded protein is CASSVAADTQYF.

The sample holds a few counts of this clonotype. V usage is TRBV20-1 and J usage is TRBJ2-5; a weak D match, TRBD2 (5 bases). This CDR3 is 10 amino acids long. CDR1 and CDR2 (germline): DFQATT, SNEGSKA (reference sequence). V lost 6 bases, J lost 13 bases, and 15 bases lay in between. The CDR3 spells CSASREPGYF. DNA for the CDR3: TGCAGTGCCTCCCGGGAACCGGGGTACTTC.

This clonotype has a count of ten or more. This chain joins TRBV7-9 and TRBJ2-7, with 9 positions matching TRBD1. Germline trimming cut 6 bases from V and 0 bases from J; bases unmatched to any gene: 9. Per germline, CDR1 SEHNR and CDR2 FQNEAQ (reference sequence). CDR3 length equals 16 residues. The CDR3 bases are TGTGCCAGCAGTTCAGTAGGGACAGGGTACTCCTACGAGCAGTACTTC. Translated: CASSSVGTGYSYEQYF. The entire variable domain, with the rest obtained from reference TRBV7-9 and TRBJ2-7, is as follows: DTGVSQNPRHKITKRGQNVTFRCDPISEHNRLYWYRQTLGQGPEFLTYFQNEAQLEKSRLLSDRFSAERPKGSFSTLEIQRTEQGDSAMYLCASSSVGTGYSYEQYFGPGTRLTVT.

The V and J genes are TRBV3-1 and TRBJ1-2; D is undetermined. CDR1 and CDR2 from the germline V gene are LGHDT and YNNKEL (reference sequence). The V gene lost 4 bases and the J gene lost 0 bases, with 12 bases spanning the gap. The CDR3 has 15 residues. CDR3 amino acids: CASSPRVLSNYGYTF. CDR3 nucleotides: TGTGCCAGCAGCCCCCGGGTCCTCTCTAACTATGGCTACACCTTC. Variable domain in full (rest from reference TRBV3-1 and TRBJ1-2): DTAVSQTPKYLVTQMGNDKSIKCEQNLGHDTMYWYKQDSKKFLKIMFSYNNKELIINETVPNRFSPKSPDKAHLNLHINSLELGDSAVYFCASSPRVLSNYGYTFGSGTRLTVV.

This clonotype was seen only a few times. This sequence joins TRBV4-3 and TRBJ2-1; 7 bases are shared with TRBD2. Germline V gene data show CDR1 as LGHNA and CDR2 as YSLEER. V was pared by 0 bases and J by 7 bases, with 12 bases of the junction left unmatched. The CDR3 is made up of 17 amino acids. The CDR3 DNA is TGCGCCAGCAGCCAAGATTCGGGACGGGAGGTTGTTAATGAGCAGTTCTTC. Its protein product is CASSQDSGREVVNEQFF.

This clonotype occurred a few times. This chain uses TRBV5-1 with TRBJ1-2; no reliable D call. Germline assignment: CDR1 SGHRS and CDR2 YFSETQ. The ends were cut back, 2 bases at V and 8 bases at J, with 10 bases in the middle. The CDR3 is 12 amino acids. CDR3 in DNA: TGCGCCAGCAGCTTTGGAGACGGCGGCTACACCTTC. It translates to CASSFGDGGYTF.

The CDR3 protein is CASSRTASNTEAFF. The CDR3 DNA reads TGTGCCAGCAGTCGGACAGCTTCGAACACTGAAGCTTTCTTT. The chain is built from TRBV7-6 and TRBJ1-1; D possibly corresponds to TRBD1 (6 bases). Germline assignment: CDR1 SGHVS and CDR2 FNYEAQ. The CDR3 loop spans 14 amino acids. The V and J ends lost 6 bases and 1 base respectively, with 12 bases between them.

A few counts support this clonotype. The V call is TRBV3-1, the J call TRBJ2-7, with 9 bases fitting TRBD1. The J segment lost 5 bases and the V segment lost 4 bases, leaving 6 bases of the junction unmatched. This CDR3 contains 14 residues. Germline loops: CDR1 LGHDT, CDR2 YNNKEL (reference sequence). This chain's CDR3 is CASSPLQGANEQYF. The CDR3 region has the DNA TGTGCCAGCAGCCCGTTACAGGGGGCCAACGAGCAGTACTTC.

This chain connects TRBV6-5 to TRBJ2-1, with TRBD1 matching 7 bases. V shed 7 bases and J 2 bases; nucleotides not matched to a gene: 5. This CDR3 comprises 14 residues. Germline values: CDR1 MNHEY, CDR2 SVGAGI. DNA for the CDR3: TGTGCCAGCACTCCGACAGGGCCCTACAATGAGCAGTTCTTC. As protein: CASTPTGPYNEQFF.

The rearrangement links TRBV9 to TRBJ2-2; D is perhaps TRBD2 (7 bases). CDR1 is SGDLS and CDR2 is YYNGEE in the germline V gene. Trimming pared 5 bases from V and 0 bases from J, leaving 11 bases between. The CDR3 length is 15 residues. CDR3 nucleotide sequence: TGTGCCAGCAGAGCGGGACACGCGAACACCGGGGAGCTGTTTTTT. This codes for CASRAGHANTGELFF.

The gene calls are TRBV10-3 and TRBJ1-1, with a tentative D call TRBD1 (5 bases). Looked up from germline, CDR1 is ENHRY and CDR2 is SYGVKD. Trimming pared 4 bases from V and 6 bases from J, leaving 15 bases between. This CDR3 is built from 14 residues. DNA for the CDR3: TGTGCCATCAGTGGGTCCTTCGGGGCGTCTGAAGCTTTCTTT. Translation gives CAISGSFGASEAFF.

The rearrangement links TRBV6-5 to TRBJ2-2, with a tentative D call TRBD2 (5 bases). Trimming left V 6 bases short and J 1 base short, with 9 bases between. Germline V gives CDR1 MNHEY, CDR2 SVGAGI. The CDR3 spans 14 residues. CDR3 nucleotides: TGTGCCAGCAGACTAGTCCGGAACACCGGGGAGCTGTTTTTT. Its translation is CASRLVRNTGELFF.

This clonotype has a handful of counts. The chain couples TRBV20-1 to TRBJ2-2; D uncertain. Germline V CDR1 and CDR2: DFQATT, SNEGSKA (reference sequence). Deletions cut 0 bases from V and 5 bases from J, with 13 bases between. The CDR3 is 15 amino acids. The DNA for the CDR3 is TGCAGTGCTAGAGACTGGAATGAAGGAACCGGGGAGCTGTTTTTT. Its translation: CSARDWNEGTGELFF.

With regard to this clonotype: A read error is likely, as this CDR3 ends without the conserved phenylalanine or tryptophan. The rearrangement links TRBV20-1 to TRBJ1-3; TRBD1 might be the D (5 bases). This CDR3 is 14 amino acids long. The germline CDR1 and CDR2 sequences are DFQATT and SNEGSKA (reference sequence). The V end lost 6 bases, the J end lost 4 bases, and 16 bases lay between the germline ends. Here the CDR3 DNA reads TGCAGTGCCGACTATGGGGCTGGAGGAAACACCATATATTGT. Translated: CSADYGAGGNTIYC.